This TCR beta chain was sequenced during a study of shared clonotypes between healthy human individuals. This CDR3 spans 14 amino acids. V lost 3 bases and J lost 6, with 9 bases in between. Germline CDR1 and CDR2: ENHRY and SYGVKD. Genomic DNA for unsorted samples, which was extracted with the QIAamp DNA Blood Mini kit, came from some 90 million PBMCs. Profiled with immunoSEQ multiplex PCR; TCRdb holds only in-frame clones, not every one. The data contain hundreds of thousands of clones, about four fifths of them singletons. The receptor was isolated from a woman in her 40s in good health. Some clones in this sample may be carry-over from other donors' samples. V gene TRBV10-3 combines with J gene TRBJ1-6, with D perhaps matching TRBD1 (6 bases). Sequenced material: PBMCs. The CDR3 DNA reads TGTGCCATCAGTGAAGGGGGAGGTAATTCACCCCTCCACTTT. It yields the protein CAISEGGGNSPLHF.